This record looks at one TCR beta chain sequence and its context. The antigen this receptor binds is unknown. No much larger clone exists at a distance of one base, and base qualities are not known. Whole blood was collected in K2EDTA tubes by collaborating institutions according to the institutions' own protocols. Collaborator samples were shipped for TCRbeta analysis as frozen whole blood, isolated PBMCs, or DNA extracted from either sample type. This sample is part of a study of blood T cell repertoires in COVID-19 (dated by TCRdb to the early 2020s). The study in broad terms: The collaborator samples originated in the United States, Italy and Spain and spanned the acute and convalescent phases of COVID-19. The prospective study material was composed of cDNA or gDNA derived from T cells, B-cell-depleted T cells, or PBMCs. Sample metadata almost always included a de-identified subject ID, COVID-19 status, age in years and sex. Where HLA class I and class II types were available, the types were taken from metadata supplied by the sample provider, not from assay-based typing. Subjects who had been exposed to COVID-19, were actively infected with it, or had recovered from it provided the deeply sampled blood TCRbeta repertoires that made up the dataset. Samples came from the ongoing ImmuneRACE study (first 160 participants) plus 1,254 subjects from 6 global collaborators. The repertoires were made available in a free public database intended to serve as a resource for research on the immune response to SARS-CoV-2. What the research found in general, with its limitations: The quantity of clinical and demographic metadata differed by source and by participant and was supplied without curation.

The CDR3 covers 14 residues, taking in both the cysteine and the phenylalanine. The CDR3 DNA has 42 bases and is translated from base 1. The CDR1 and CDR2 encoded by the germline V gene are SNHLY and FYNNEI. Relative to germline, V is 3 bases shorter and J is 4 bases shorter, with 11 bases between their ends. TCRbeta CDR3 regions were amplified from genomic DNA by means of the immunoSEQ Assay, a bias-controlled multiplex PCR. As for the authors' bioinformatics: Within the assay, amplification of reference gene primers was used to estimate how many nucleated cells each sample contained. Sequence reads were collapsed and filtered to measure the absolute abundance of every unique TCRbeta CDR3 rearrangement. Productive Simpson clonality was computed per sample as the square root of Simpson's diversity index over productive rearrangements. Here the immuneACCESS table is served through TCRdb, limited to in-frame sequences with V and J called. Missing clones are a known gap in these copies; in checked studies unresolved V genes cover under half, and the rest lacks a known reason. V and J calls and clone size come straight from that table; D and trimming were deduced from the DNA. This sample lists around 200,000 clones; around 86% were detected once. Of the sample, around 7% is held by the ten largest clones.

Sequenced input: peripheral blood. The TCR sequence derives from a man between 40 and 49 years old with acute or convalescent COVID-19. In this chain, TRBV2 is recombined with TRBJ2-3; the D gene cannot be resolved reliably. The DNA sequence follows: TGTGCCAGCAGTGATTTGCTAGACGCAGATACGCAGTATTTT. It codes for CASSDLLDADTQYF. Here the CDR3 is joined to the reference TRBV2 and TRBJ2-3 genes, and the full variable domain is: EPEVTQTPSHQVTQMGQEVILRCVPISNHLYFYWYRQILGQKVEFLVSFYNNEISEKSEIFDDQFSVERPDGSNFTLKIRSTKLEDSAMYFCASSDLLDADTQYFGPGTRLTVL.